The 19 T cell receptor beta chains in this list originate from one sample, sequenced in a study of CD8 T cells in ankylosing spondylitis. TCRdb passed the 5' RACE reads through MiXCR, listing each CDR3 protein once. The repertoire includes about 10,000 distinct CDR3 sequences, around 6% of them detected once, and around 41% sits in the top ten. Sequencing input: blood, either unsorted or a sorted T cell fraction (not recorded which). The source of these receptors is a female donor with ankylosing spondylitis or in good health (not recorded which).

A word on this clonotype: Possible read error: a much larger clone is one base away. The rearrangement uses TRBV9 and TRBJ2-3, with D uncertain. Germline V gene data show CDR1 as SGDLS and CDR2 as YYNGEE. The length of the CDR3 is 12 residues. V was shortened by 0 bases and J by 4 bases, with 3 bases between the two germline ends. The CDR3, as DNA: TGTGCCAGCAGCGTAGTCCCAGATACGCAGTATTTT. Amino acids: CASSVVPDTQYF.

This clonotype was seen at least ten times. V is TRBV9 and J is TRBJ2-7; D possibly corresponds to TRBD1 (6 bases). Germline loops: CDR1 SGDLS, CDR2 YYNGEE. V shed 0 bases and J shed 2 bases, with 12 bases lying between them. The CDR3 extends over 15 amino acids. CDR3 region: CASSVASGQPYEQYF. Written as DNA, the CDR3 is TGTGCCAGCAGCGTAGCCTCGGGACAACCCTACGAGCAGTACTTC.

In its sample, this clonotype ranks as medium-sized. V is TRBV9 and J is TRBJ2-2; no reliable D call. This CDR3 is built from 12 residues. Deletions cut 0 bases from V and 8 bases from J, with 5 bases between. CDR1 and CDR2 (germline): SGDLS, YYNGEE. The CDR3 sequence: CASSVGLGELFF. CDR3 DNA sequence: TGTGCCAGCAGCGTAGGCCTGGGGGAGCTGTTTTTT.

There are many counts of this clonotype. V usage is TRBV9 and J usage is TRBJ2-7; unclear D gene. Trimming shortened V by 0 bases and J by 6 bases, and 10 bases separated the two germline ends. Germline values: CDR1 SGDLS, CDR2 YYNGEE. The CDR3 is 13 residues long. CDR3 sequence (DNA): TGTGCCAGCAGCGTAGAGTCAACAACCGAGCAGTACTTC. It codes for CASSVESTTEQYF.

This chain joins TRBV9 and TRBJ2-2; no clear D gene. Germline CDR1 is SGDLS and CDR2 is YYNGEE. The germline V and J ends were trimmed by 3 bases and 1 base, with 13 bases remaining between them. This CDR3 spans 16 amino acids. The CDR3 reads CASSGLRAGNTGELFF. The CDR3 DNA sequence: TGTGCCAGCAGCGGATTAAGGGCTGGGAACACCGGGGAGCTGTTTTTT.

In this sample, this clonotype turned up a few times. The genes are TRBV9 and TRBJ2-7; D may be TRBD1 (6 bases). This CDR3 spans 15 amino acids. Germline V gives CDR1 SGDLS, CDR2 YYNGEE. V was shortened by 3 bases and J by 2 bases, with 15 bases between the two germline ends. The CDR3 sequence: CASSARGQGTYEQYF. In DNA, the CDR3 is TGTGCCAGCAGCGCACGCGGGCAGGGGACCTACGAGCAGTACTTC.

This clonotype was seen at least ten times. The chain combines TRBV9 with TRBJ2-2, with D perhaps TRBD1 (5 bases). CDR3 length equals 15 residues. V was clipped by 1 base and J by 5 bases, with 12 bases between them. Germline V gene data show CDR1 as SGDLS and CDR2 as YYNGEE. The CDR3 DNA reads TGTGCCAGCAGCGTAATTTCAGGGCCTACCGGGGAGCTGTTTTTT. Protein sequence: CASSVISGPTGELFF.

The CDR3 sequence is CASSRGAGAADTQYF. CDR3 bases: TGTGCCAGCAGCAGGGGAGCGGGAGCTGCAGATACGCAGTATTTT. The rearrangement joins TRBV9 to TRBJ2-3; 8 positions agree with TRBD2. Germline CDR1 SGDLS, CDR2 YYNGEE. The CDR3 contains 15 residues. V gave up 4 bases and J gave up 4 bases; unmatched junction bases: 8. The complete variable domain, with remaining parts taken from reference TRBV9 and TRBJ2-3, reads DSGVTQTPKHLITATGQRVTLRCSPRSGDLSVYWYQQSLDQGLQFLIQYYNGEERAKGNILERFSAQQFPDLHSELNLSSLELGDSALYFCASSRGAGAADTQYFGPGTRLTVL.

This clonotype appeared many times. The gene calls are TRBV9 and TRBJ2-1; no firm D call. The CDR3 runs to 12 residues. V dropped 0 bases and J dropped 5 bases, with 3 bases sitting between them. The germline V gene has CDR1 SGDLS and CDR2 YYNGEE. The CDR3 DNA reads as TGTGCCAGCAGCGTAGAGGACAATGAGCAGTTCTTC. It encodes CASSVEDNEQFF.

This clonotype is medium-sized by share. The chain couples TRBV9 to TRBJ1-1, with 9 bases aligning to TRBD1. The CDR3 runs 16 residues. V shed 3 bases and J 5 bases; nucleotides not matched to a gene: 11. The germline V gene encodes CDR1 SGDLS and CDR2 YYNGEE. CDR3 amino acids: CASSAAPGQGRTEAFF. For the CDR3, the DNA is TGTGCCAGCAGCGCTGCACCGGGACAGGGACGAACTGAAGCTTTCTTT. Together with reference TRBV9 and TRBJ1-1, the CDR3 gives the full variable domain: DSGVTQTPKHLITATGQRVTLRCSPRSGDLSVYWYQQSLDQGLQFLIQYYNGEERAKGNILERFSAQQFPDLHSELNLSSLELGDSALYFCASSAAPGQGRTEAFFGQGTRLTVV.

This clonotype came up many times. The chain combines TRBV9 with TRBJ2-7, with 8 bases matching TRBD2. Germline trimming cut 3 bases from V and 2 bases from J; bases unmatched to any gene: 4. The CDR3 contains 14 residues. Germline V lookup: CDR1 SGDLS, CDR2 YYNGEE. The CDR3 here is CASSGSGTTYEQYF. The DNA for the CDR3 is TGTGCCAGCAGCGGTAGCGGGACCACCTACGAGCAGTACTTC.

This clonotype has a count of ten or more. V and J are TRBV9 and TRBJ2-7; no clear D. Germline V gene sequence: CDR1 SGDLS, CDR2 YYNGEE. The CDR3 has 14 residues. With 3 bases removed from V and 2 bases from J, the gap between germline ends came to 12 bases. The CDR3 loop is CASSDKGSAYEQYF. The CDR3 DNA reads as TGTGCCAGCAGCGATAAAGGGTCCGCCTACGAGCAGTACTTC.

V and J are TRBV9 and TRBJ1-1; TRBD1 is a possible D gene (5 bases). The CDR3 covers 12 residues. Germline lookup yields CDR1 SGDLS and CDR2 YYNGEE. The germline V and J ends were trimmed by 0 bases and 5 bases, with 5 bases remaining between them. The CDR3, as DNA: TGTGCCAGCAGCGTAGAGGGGACTGAAGCTTTCTTT. Encoded protein: CASSVEGTEAFF.

J is TRBJ2-7 and V is TRBV9; D is possibly TRBD1 (7 bases). V was pared by 4 bases and J by 4 bases, with 9 bases between. CDR1 is SGDLS and CDR2 is YYNGEE in the germline V gene. CDR3 length: 12 residues. The CDR3 DNA is TGTGCCAGCAGCCAGGGGGGATACGAGCAGTACTTC. This encodes CASSQGGYEQYF. Looking up the rest from reference TRBV9 and TRBJ2-7 gives the full variable domain: DSGVTQTPKHLITATGQRVTLRCSPRSGDLSVYWYQQSLDQGLQFLIQYYNGEERAKGNILERFSAQQFPDLHSELNLSSLELGDSALYFCASSQGGYEQYFGPGTRLTVT.

This clonotype was picked up many times. The chain is built from TRBV9 and TRBJ1-6; tentative D call: TRBD1 (6 bases). Germline loops: CDR1 SGDLS, CDR2 YYNGEE. V was trimmed by 1 base and J by 7 bases, leaving 12 bases between them. CDR3 length: 15 residues. The CDR3 loop reads CASSVLDSLNSPLHF. The CDR3 DNA is TGTGCCAGCAGCGTACTGGACAGTTTAAATTCACCCCTCCACTTT.

In its sample, this clonotype was seen many times. V is TRBV9 and J is TRBJ1-6; D ambiguous. Germline CDR1 and CDR2: SGDLS and YYNGEE. The CDR3 is made up of 14 amino acids. The V and J ends lost 7 bases and 7 bases respectively, with 15 bases between them. CDR3 in DNA: TGTGCCAGCGCCTCCTCTGGTAGGAATTCACCCCTCCACTTT. Its translation: CASASSGRNSPLHF.

This clonotype appeared many times. This chain joins TRBV9 and TRBJ2-3, with D possibly being TRBD2 (6 bases). V lost 2 bases, J lost 3 bases, and 19 bases lay in between. The CDR3 has 17 residues. The germline V gene has CDR1 SGDLS and CDR2 YYNGEE. The CDR3: CASSVRQSGERTDTQYF. The CDR3 DNA is TGTGCCAGCAGCGTGAGGCAGTCGGGGGAGCGTACAGATACGCAGTATTTT.

This clonotype was counted at least ten times. The CDR3 DNA sequence: TGTGCCAGCAGCTCCGGCTCCTACGAGCAGTACTTC. Protein: CASSSGSYEQYF. The gene calls are TRBV9 and TRBJ2-7; D is unresolved. V lost 4 bases to trimming and J lost 0 bases, with 5 bases between them. CDR1 SGDLS and CDR2 YYNGEE come from the germline V gene. The CDR3 runs to 12 residues. Using reference TRBV9 and TRBJ2-7 for the parts outside the CDR3, the full variable domain is DSGVTQTPKHLITATGQRVTLRCSPRSGDLSVYWYQQSLDQGLQFLIQYYNGEERAKGNILERFSAQQFPDLHSELNLSSLELGDSALYFCASSSGSYEQYFGPGTRLTVT.

This clonotype was seen repeatedly, ten times or more. CDR3 protein: CASSASRDQSYNEQFF. Written as DNA, the CDR3 is TGTGCCAGCAGCGCTTCTAGGGACCAATCCTACAATGAGCAGTTCTTC. The chain employs TRBV9 and TRBJ2-1; D possibly matches TRBD1 or TRBD2 (5 bases each). Trimming left V 3 bases short and J 1 base short, with 14 bases between. This CDR3 is built from 16 residues. Per the germline V gene, CDR1 is SGDLS and CDR2 is YYNGEE.